Given below is one T cell receptor (beta chain) in context. The clone's antigen remains unknown. Base qualities are missing; no much larger clone stands one base away. The record originates from a study of blood T cell repertoires in COVID-19 (dated by TCRdb to the early 2020s). In the study overall: The collaborator samples originated in the United States, Italy and Spain and spanned the acute and convalescent phases of COVID-19. The prospective study material was composed of cDNA or gDNA derived from T cells, B-cell-depleted T cells, or PBMCs. The dataset comprised deeply sampled blood TCRbeta repertoires from subjects exposed to, actively infected with, or recovered from COVID-19. The repertoires were released in a freely available public database intended as a resource for research on the immune response to SARS-CoV-2. The samples were drawn from the first 160 participants of the ongoing ImmuneRACE study and from more than 1,000 subjects provided by 6 global collaborators. The sample metadata nearly always contained a de-identified subject ID, COVID-19 status, age in years and sex. HLA class I and class II types, where available, came from metadata supplied by the sample provider rather than from assay-based typing.

TCRbeta CDR3 regions were amplified from genomic DNA by means of the immunoSEQ Assay, a bias-controlled multiplex PCR. The paper's data handling went like this. The number of nucleated cells in each sample was estimated by amplification of reference gene primers within the assay. To quantify the absolute abundance of each unique TCRbeta CDR3 rearrangement, sequence reads were collapsed and filtered. For each sample, productive Simpson clonality was calculated as the square root of Simpson's diversity index over productive rearrangements. The source is immuneACCESS, and TCRdb retained only in-frame sequences with V and J called. Part of the clones is not carried over; for the studies checked, unresolved V genes explain less than half of this, and the remainder is unexplained. That table gives V, J and clone size, and the DNA gave D and trimming. This sample lists 55,000 to 70,000 clones; roughly nine tenths were detected once. Clones ranked in the top ten supply more than 20% of the sample.

At one collaborating source in Seattle, patients were enrolled during active infection and were followed longitudinally through the course of disease. The collaborating institutions used their own protocols to collect whole blood in K2EDTA tubes. For TCRbeta analysis, collaborator samples were shipped as frozen whole blood, as isolated PBMCs, or as DNA extracted from either sample type. The research as a whole found: The quantity of clinical and demographic metadata differed by source and by participant and was supplied without curation.

This TCR derives from a woman older than 75 with COVID-19, enrolled during active disease. Sequenced material: peripheral blood.

The CDR3 region: CASNLDRGNYGYTF. The nucleotides read TGTGCCAGCAACCTCGACAGGGGCAACTATGGCTACACCTTC. The sequence links TRBV6-5 to TRBJ1-2, and 8 junction bases match TRBD1. The junction shows trimming of 7 bases on V and 2 bases on J, and the gene matches do not reach 6 bases of it. CDR3 length: 14 amino acids, cysteine to phenylalanine. CDR3 DNA only is kept here, 42 bases in frame from base 1. Sequences MNHEY (CDR1) and SVGAGI (CDR2) are obtained from the germline V gene.